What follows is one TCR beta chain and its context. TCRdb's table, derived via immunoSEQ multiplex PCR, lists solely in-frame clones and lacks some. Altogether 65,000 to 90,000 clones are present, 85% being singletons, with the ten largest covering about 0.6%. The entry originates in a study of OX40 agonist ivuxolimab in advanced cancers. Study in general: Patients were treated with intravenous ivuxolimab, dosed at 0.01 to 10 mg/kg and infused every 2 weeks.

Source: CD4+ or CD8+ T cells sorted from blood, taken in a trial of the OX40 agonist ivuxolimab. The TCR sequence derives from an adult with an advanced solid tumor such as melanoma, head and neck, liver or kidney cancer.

The CDR3 is CASSLGSVGRGEKLFF. The CDR3 nucleotides are TGCGCCAGCAGCTTGGGCTCGGTTGGAAGAGGAGAAAAACTGTTTTTT. The J gene is TRBJ1-4, the V gene TRBV5-1; no reliable D call. The CDR3 spans 16 residues. The V gene lost 0 bases and the J gene lost 8 bases, with 17 bases spanning the gap. The germline CDR1 and CDR2 sequences are SGHRS and YFSETQ. The full variable domain, in which reference TRBV5-1 and TRBJ1-4 provide the parts outside the CDR3, is KAGVTQTPRYLIKTRGQQVTLSCSPISGHRSVSWYQQTPGQGLQFLFEYFSETQRNKGNFPGRFSGRQFSNSRSEMNVSTLELGDSALYLCASSLGSVGRGEKLFFGSGTQLSVL.